These 32 T cell receptor beta chains share one sample of origin, sequenced in a study of monozygotic twins with inflammatory bowel disease. TCRdb derives one entry per CDR3 protein from the 5' RACE reads, leaving out DNA. The sample holds roughly 320,000 distinct CDR3 sequences. The sequenced sample consisted of blood. The receptors were gathered from a human donor with ulcerative colitis or Crohn's disease, or a healthy co-twin of an affected twin (not recorded which).

The chain is built from TRBV25-1 and TRBJ2-5; lacking DNA, the TRBD1 call made by TCRdb goes unchecked. This CDR3 comprises 17 residues. Germline lookup yields CDR1 MGHDK and CDR2 SYGVNS. The CDR3 protein is CASSVLGGQGRGETQYF.

The rearrangement joins TRBV7-9 to TRBJ1-4; checking the TCRdb D call of TRBD1 is not possible without DNA. CDR1 and CDR2 from the germline V gene are SEHNR and FQNEAQ (reference sequence). The CDR3 totals 17 residues. The CDR3 reads CASRTGQGFATNEKLFF.

The chain combines TRBV29-1 with TRBJ1-1. Germline CDR1 SQVTM, CDR2 ANQGSEA. The CDR3 runs to 13 residues. CDR3 residues: CSVEAHENTEAFF. The complete variable domain, with remaining parts taken from reference TRBV29-1 and TRBJ1-1, reads SAVISQKPSRDICQRGTSLTIQCQVDSQVTMMFWYRQQPGQSLTLIATANQGSEATYESGFVIDKFPISRPNLTFSTLTVSNMSPEDSSIYLCSVEAHENTEAFFGQGTRLTVV.

The chain has TRBV6-5 and TRBJ1-2. The CDR3 consists of 18 residues. CDR1 is MNHEY and CDR2 is SVGAGI in the germline V gene. The CDR3 loop is CASSYGQRSHSTHYGYTF.

J is TRBJ1-1 and V is TRBV7-2; TCRdb's assignment of TRBD1 cannot be checked, as there is no DNA. Germline CDR1 reads SGHTA; CDR2 reads FQGNSA. CDR3 length: 14 amino acids. This CDR3 is CASSPRGFDTEAFF.

V gene TRBV4-3 combines with J gene TRBJ1-4. This CDR3 region has 15 residues. Germline assignment: CDR1 LGHNA and CDR2 YSLEER. This CDR3 is CASSQGGTDKEKLFF.

The chain uses TRBV9 and TRBJ2-3; absent DNA, TCRdb's TRBD2 call cannot be checked. The germline V gene has CDR1 SGDLS and CDR2 YYNGEE. This CDR3 comprises 17 residues. This CDR3 reads CASSVDASGSRRVTQYF.

The chain has TRBV20-1 and TRBJ2-7; TCRdb selects TRBD1, and the lack of DNA leaves this call unchecked. Germline V gene lookup returns CDR1 DFQATT and CDR2 SNEGSKA (reference sequence). This CDR3 is 14 amino acids long. The CDR3 here is CSARNGQGLYEQYF.

The genes are TRBV6-5 and TRBJ2-2; the TCRdb call, TRBD1, lacks DNA for checking. CDR1 is MNHEY, CDR2 SVGAGI, per germline. This CDR3 has 14 amino acids. The chain's CDR3 is CASSYDRVAGELFF.

This chain links TRBV2 with TRBJ2-3; TCRdb selects TRBD1, and the lack of DNA leaves this call unchecked. The germline V gene encodes CDR1 SNHLY and CDR2 FYNNEI. The CDR3 has 15 residues. The chain's CDR3 is CATQVGARTTDTQYF.

V gene TRBV19 combines with J gene TRBJ2-7. This CDR3 comprises 17 residues. Germline-derived CDR1 and CDR2 are LNHDA and SQIVND (reference sequence). The CDR3: CASSIMVAVESSYEQYF.

The V gene is TRBV7-2, the J gene TRBJ1-2; the TCRdb D gene call, TRBD1, has no DNA to confirm it. CDR1 SGHTA and CDR2 FQGNSA come from the germline V gene. This CDR3 region has 11 residues. The CDR3: CASSTGQGGTF.

This chain connects TRBV13 to TRBJ2-5; the TCRdb D gene call, TRBD2, has no DNA to confirm it. There are 17 residues in the CDR3. Germline CDR1 reads PRHDT; CDR2 reads FYEKMQ (reference sequence). This CDR3 reads CASSPTGLAGGLLAQYF.

This chain uses TRBV6-1 with TRBJ1-6; the D gene TCRdb calls, TRBD1, cannot be checked with no DNA. The CDR3 loop spans 13 amino acids. Germline V CDR1 and CDR2: MNHNS, SASEGT. The CDR3 protein is CASSERRDMALHF.

The chain is built from TRBV7-2 and TRBJ1-3. Per the germline V gene, CDR1 is SGHTA and CDR2 is FQGNSA. The CDR3 runs to 14 residues. The CDR3 spells CASSLDPPGNTIYF.

The genes are TRBV5-1 and TRBJ2-7; TCRdb outputs TRBD2, but without DNA this stays unchecked. Germline loops: CDR1 SGHRS, CDR2 YFSETQ. The CDR3 totals 15 residues. CDR3 in amino acids: CASSLESSGRVEQYF.

The V and J genes are TRBV6-2 or TRBV6-3 and TRBJ1-5; TCRdb returns TRBD1, unconfirmable since there is no DNA. This CDR3 is built from 14 residues. The germline gives CDR1 MNHEY, CDR2 SVGEGT. The CDR3 sequence: CASSYTGGNQPQHF.

The CDR3 loop is CTSSLGVGQDYEQYF. This chain links TRBV5-1 with TRBJ2-7; the TCRdb call, TRBD1, lacks DNA for checking. The V gene's germline CDR1 is SGHRS and CDR2 YFSETQ. CDR3 size: 15 residues.

The chain uses TRBV4-2 and TRBJ2-2. Germline V CDR1 and CDR2: LGHNA, YNFKEQ. The length of the CDR3 is 14 residues. CDR3 protein: CASSQPDLTGELFF.

This chain uses TRBV6-6 with TRBJ2-1. The CDR3 sequence is 13 residues long. Germline values: CDR1 MNHNY, CDR2 SVGAGI (reference sequence). The CDR3 protein is CASSYGAHNEQFF.

This chain links TRBV25-1 with TRBJ1-6; TCRdb's D call, TRBD1, is unchecked because there is no DNA. The CDR3 length is 14 residues. Germline CDR1 MGHDK, CDR2 SYGVNS. The CDR3 sequence is CASSLWGNNSPLHF.

CDR3 amino acids: CASSLKDLYKQYF. The chain carries TRBV5-1 and TRBJ2-7. Looked up from germline, CDR1 is SGHRS and CDR2 is YFSETQ. The CDR3 length is 13 residues. Full variable domain (rest looked up from reference TRBV5-1 and TRBJ2-7): KAGVTQTPRYLIKTRGQQVTLSCSPISGHRSVSWYQQTPGQGLQFLFEYFSETQRNKGNFPGRFSGRQFSNSRSEMNVSTLELGDSALYLCASSLKDLYKQYFGPGTRLTVT.

The rearrangement uses TRBV27 and TRBJ1-1; the TRBD1 assignment by TCRdb is unverifiable without DNA. This CDR3 has 13 amino acids. Germline CDR1 is MNHEY and CDR2 is SMNVEV (reference sequence). The CDR3 spells CASSLGRGTEAFF.

CDR3 loop: CASSLQTGYMNTEAFF. The chain links TRBV3-1 to TRBJ1-1. Germline assignment: CDR1 LGHDT and CDR2 YNNKEL (reference sequence). This CDR3 spans 16 amino acids.

CDR3 loop: CASSYGPVGETQYF. The V gene is TRBV14, the J gene TRBJ2-5; TCRdb picks TRBD1, but there is no DNA to check that call. The CDR3 has 14 residues. Germline values: CDR1 SGHDN, CDR2 FVKESK.

The chain employs TRBV7-9 and TRBJ1-1; TCRdb returns TRBD1, unconfirmable since there is no DNA. CDR3 length: 15 amino acids. Germline-derived CDR1 and CDR2 are SEHNR and FQNEAQ (reference sequence). The CDR3 spells CASSLEGGGSTEAFF.

The chain uses TRBV19 and TRBJ2-2; the TCRdb call, TRBD1, lacks DNA for checking. CDR3 length: 14 residues. Germline V gives CDR1 LNHDA, CDR2 SQIVND (reference sequence). CDR3 loop: CASSIAGAEGELFF.

J is TRBJ2-1 and V is TRBV7-2; TCRdb picks TRBD2, but there is no DNA to check that call. The CDR3 has 15 residues. Germline CDR1 is SGHTA and CDR2 is FQGNSA. The CDR3 reads CASSLNSGSKNEQFF.

J is TRBJ1-4 and V is TRBV10-3; TCRdb proposes TRBD1, but this gene call is untestable without DNA. This CDR3 has 13 residues. Germline V gene data show CDR1 as ENHRY and CDR2 as SYGVKD. The CDR3 spells CAATGDFNEKLFF.

The V gene is TRBV4-3, the J gene TRBJ2-7. This CDR3 is 16 amino acids long. Germline V gene sequence: CDR1 LGHNA, CDR2 YSLEER. The CDR3 here is CASSQHGESGSYEQYF.

The chain carries TRBV5-1 and TRBJ1-4. This CDR3 contains 13 residues. Germline V gene sequence: CDR1 SGHRS, CDR2 YFSETQ. CDR3 sequence reads: CASSQGLNEKLFF.

The genes are TRBV3-1 and TRBJ2-1; with no DNA, the TCRdb D assignment of TRBD1 cannot be verified. Germline V gene data show CDR1 as LGHDT and CDR2 as YNNKEL (reference sequence). This CDR3 is built from 16 residues. Here the CDR3 reads CASSQERSRGGNEQFF.